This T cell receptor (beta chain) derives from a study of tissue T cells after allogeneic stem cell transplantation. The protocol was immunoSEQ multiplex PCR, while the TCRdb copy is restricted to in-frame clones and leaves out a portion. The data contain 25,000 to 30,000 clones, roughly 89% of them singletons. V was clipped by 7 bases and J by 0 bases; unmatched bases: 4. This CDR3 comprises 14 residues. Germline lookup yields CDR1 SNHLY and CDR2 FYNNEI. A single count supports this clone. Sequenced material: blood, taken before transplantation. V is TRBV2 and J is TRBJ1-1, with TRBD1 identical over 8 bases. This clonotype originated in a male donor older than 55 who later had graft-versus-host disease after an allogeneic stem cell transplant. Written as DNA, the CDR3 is TGTGCCAGCAACACGGACAGGGTGAACACTGAAGCTTTCTTT. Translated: CASNTDRVNTEAFF.